Each of the 20 T cell receptor beta chains below was sequenced from the same sample in a study of identical twins. Each CDR3 protein is one row after TCRdb ran MiXCR on the 5' RACE reads. The sample carries fewer than 650,000 distinct CDR3 sequences, less than 9% recorded once. In addition, the sample was reused for a study of yellow fever vaccine responses in identical twins.

The sequenced material came from PBMCs. These receptors came from a woman aged 18 to 35 in good health.

In this sample, this clonotype turned up a few times. The chain recombines TRBV5-1 with TRBJ2-5, with D unresolved. Germline CDR1 reads SGHRS; CDR2 reads YFSETQ. This CDR3 spans 15 amino acids. V lost 4 bases to trimming and J lost 2 bases, with 15 bases between them. Written as DNA, the CDR3 is TGCGCCAGCAGCGCCGCCCCCGAACGTCAAGAGACCCAGTACTTC. It codes for CASSAAPERQETQYF.

The CDR3 spells CASSQDALSSYEQYF. CDR3 nucleotide sequence: TGTGCCAGCAGCCAAGATGCGCTGAGCTCCTACGAGCAGTACTTC. V is TRBV14 and J is TRBJ2-7; D gene ambiguous. This CDR3 is built from 15 residues. The V and J ends lost 0 bases and 0 bases respectively, with 9 bases between them. Germline V gene data show CDR1 as SGHDN and CDR2 as FVKESK.

At least ten counts were recorded for this clonotype. J is TRBJ2-1 and V is TRBV4-1; no clear D. CDR3 length: 13 residues. V shed 1 base and J shed 6 bases, with 7 bases lying between them. In germline, CDR1 is MGHRA, CDR2 YSYEKL. This CDR3 reads CASSQGLRNEQFF. In DNA, the CDR3 is TGCGCCAGCAGCCAAGGGCTGCGCAATGAGCAGTTCTTC.

This chain links TRBV28 with TRBJ1-2; D is ambiguous. The CDR3 runs 14 residues. Trimming removed 2 bases from V and 6 bases from J, with 13 bases in between. CDR1 is MDHEN, CDR2 SYDVKM, per germline. CDR3 in amino acids: CASSLGRVADGYTF. For the CDR3, the DNA is TGTGCCAGCAGTTTAGGTCGAGTGGCTGATGGCTACACCTTC.

The gene calls are TRBV5-1 and TRBJ2-5; D call uncertain. Per the germline V gene, CDR1 is SGHRS and CDR2 is YFSETQ. Trimming removed 2 bases from V and 3 bases from J, with 8 bases in between. The CDR3 runs to 13 residues. The CDR3, as DNA: TGCGCCAGCAGCTTTGAAGGAAAAGAGACCCAGTACTTC. It yields the protein CASSFEGKETQYF.

Only a few counts were recorded for this clonotype. The genes are TRBV6-5 and TRBJ1-3; unclear D gene. Germline CDR1 is MNHEY and CDR2 is SVGAGI. The CDR3 totals 16 residues. V dropped 0 bases and J dropped 0 bases, with 9 bases sitting between them. In DNA form, the CDR3 reads TGTGCCAGCAGTTACTCGGGGAGTGGCTCTGGAAACACCATATATTTT. Its translation: CASSYSGSGSGNTIYF.

As concerns this clonotype: At one end, the junction sequence differs from germline, possibly due to a read error. The gene calls are TRBV10-3 and TRBJ2-7; the match to TRBD1 covers 7 bases. Germline V gene lookup returns CDR1 ENHRY and CDR2 SYGVKD. The CDR3 has 14 amino acids. This CDR3 is CAICEGTASYEQYF. CDR3 sequence (DNA): TGTGCCATCTGTGAAGGGACAGCCTCCTACGAGCAGTACTTC.

The table lists this clonotype with a few counts. The chain combines TRBV6-2 or TRBV6-3 with TRBJ2-5, with a possible D match to TRBD2 (5 bases). The CDR3 length is 13 residues. The ends were cut back, 5 bases at V and 5 bases at J, with 12 bases in the middle. Germline V lookup: CDR1 MNHEY, CDR2 SVGEGT. The CDR3 protein is CASSDTGLETQYF. The CDR3, as DNA: TGTGCCAGCAGTGACACGGGGTTGGAGACCCAGTACTTC.

Many counts were recorded for this clonotype. V usage is TRBV29-1 and J usage is TRBJ2-7, with D possibly TRBD1 on 5 matching bases. CDR1 is SQVTM and CDR2 is ANQGSEA in the germline V gene. Trimming cost V 3 bases and J 2 bases, with 5 bases left between them. This CDR3 region has 11 residues. The DNA of the CDR3 is TGCAGCGTTGAGACAGCCTACGAGCAGTACTTC. It is translated as CSVETAYEQYF.

This clonotype was detected ten times or more. V gene TRBV7-8 combines with J gene TRBJ1-5; D gene unclear. The V end lost 5 bases, the J end lost 5 bases, and 10 bases lay between the germline ends. Germline V CDR1 and CDR2: SGHVS, FQNEAQ. The CDR3 length is 13 residues. This chain's CDR3 is CASSIMRDQPQHF. DNA for the CDR3: TGTGCCAGCAGCATTATGAGGGATCAGCCCCAGCATTTT.

In its sample, this clonotype was seen many times. The chain has TRBV24-1 and TRBJ1-2; 7 bases map to TRBD1. Germline loops: CDR1 KGHDR, CDR2 SFDVKD. The CDR3 is made up of 14 amino acids. V gave up 6 bases and J gave up 7 bases; unmatched junction bases: 10. This chain's CDR3 is CATSTAEGAGGYTF. DNA for the CDR3: TGTGCCACCAGTACCGCAGAGGGGGCGGGTGGCTACACCTTC.

This clonotype has more than one count but fewer than ten. The rearrangement links TRBV28 to TRBJ2-5; 9 bases line up with TRBD1. The ends lost 7 bases at V and 5 bases at J; junction bases unmatched: 8. The V gene's germline CDR1 is MDHEN and CDR2 SYDVKM. The CDR3 contains 14 residues. The CDR3 loop reads CASKLTGGGETQYF. CDR3 nucleotide sequence: TGTGCCAGCAAACTAACAGGGGGCGGGGAGACCCAGTACTTC.

This clonotype was found many times. This chain joins TRBV21-1 and TRBJ1-5. TRBV21-1 is designated a pseudogene. The CDR3 runs to 14 residues. CDR3 residues: CASSSRQYDQPQHF. DNA of the CDR3: TGTGCCAGCAGCAGCCGGCAATACGATCAGCCCCAGCATTTT.

The chain has TRBV20-1 and TRBJ2-3, with 14 bases lining up with TRBD2. Germline CDR1 is DFQATT and CDR2 is SNEGSKA (reference sequence). The CDR3 length is 17 residues. With 3 bases clipped from V and 2 bases from J, the junction kept 7 bases outside the gene matches. The CDR3 DNA sequence: TGCAGTGCTAGCCCCGGGACTAGCGGGAGTTACACAGATACGCAGTATTTT. Protein product: CSASPGTSGSYTDTQYF.

CDR3 in amino acids: CASSGGRSSYNEQFF. The CDR3 bases are TGCGCCAGCAGCGGGGGCCGTAGCTCCTACAATGAGCAGTTCTTC. V usage is TRBV5-1 and J usage is TRBJ2-1; TRBD1 is a possible D gene (6 bases). CDR1 is SGHRS, CDR2 YFSETQ, per germline. Trimming took off 4 bases at V and 0 bases at J, with 11 bases between the two ends. The CDR3 runs to 15 residues.

The chain couples TRBV29-1 to TRBJ2-3; 7 nucleotides align to TRBD2. CDR3 length equals 17 residues. Germline V lookup: CDR1 SQVTM, CDR2 ANQGSEA. The ends lost 3 bases at V and 1 base at J; junction bases unmatched: 13. As DNA, the CDR3 is TGCAGCGTTGAGGGGGGATTTGGCGGGAGTGGCACAGATACGCAGTATTTT. It yields the protein CSVEGGFGGSGTDTQYF.

The table lists this clonotype with many counts. The chain carries TRBV7-9 and TRBJ1-1, with D unclear. This CDR3 has 12 amino acids. The germline V and J ends were trimmed by 0 bases and 4 bases, with 3 bases remaining between them. The germline CDR1 and CDR2 sequences are SEHNR and FQNEAQ (reference sequence). CDR3 sequence (DNA): TGTGCCAGCAGCTTAGCTGGCACTGAAGCTTTCTTT. Translation: CASSLAGTEAFF.

The gene calls are TRBV20-1 and TRBJ2-3, with D unresolved. Germline V gene lookup returns CDR1 DFQATT and CDR2 SNEGSKA (reference sequence). V shed 5 bases and J shed 2 bases, with 11 bases lying between them. The length of the CDR3 is 13 residues. CDR3 sequence (DNA): TGCAGTGCTTCGAGACCCGACACAGATACGCAGTATTTT. Protein: CSASRPDTDTQYF.

The chain employs TRBV7-6 and TRBJ2-7, with D unresolved. This CDR3 comprises 15 residues. The V end was cut by 5 bases, the J end by 2 bases, with 16 bases between. Germline CDR1 reads SGHVS; CDR2 reads FNYEAQ. The CDR3 spells CASSHDTSRAYEQYF. The CDR3 DNA reads as TGTGCCAGCAGCCACGACACCTCTCGGGCCTACGAGCAGTACTTC. Filled out from reference TRBV7-6 and TRBJ2-7, the complete variable domain reads GAGVSQSPRYKVTKRGQDVALRCDPISGHVSLYWYRQALGQGPEFLTYFNYEAQQDKSGLPNDRFSAERPEGSISTLTIQRTEQRDSAMYRCASSHDTSRAYEQYFGPGTRLTVT.

This clonotype appeared a few times. J is TRBJ2-2 and V is TRBV11-2; D might be TRBD1 or TRBD2, each matching 5 bases. The CDR3 contains 16 residues. The ends were cut back, 1 base at V and 6 bases at J, with 15 bases in the middle. Germline V lookup: CDR1 SGHAT, CDR2 FQNNGV. The CDR3 DNA reads as TGTGCCAGCAGCTTAGTAGGGGACCTCTCTCCCGGGGAGCTGTTTTTT. Translated, it gives CASSLVGDLSPGELFF. The entire variable domain, with the rest obtained from reference TRBV11-2 and TRBJ2-2, is as follows: EAGVAQSPRYKIIEKRQSVAFWCNPISGHATLYWYQQILGQGPKLLIQFQNNGVVDDSQLPKDRFSAERLKGVDSTLKIQPAKLEDSAVYLCASSLVGDLSPGELFFGEGSRLTVL.